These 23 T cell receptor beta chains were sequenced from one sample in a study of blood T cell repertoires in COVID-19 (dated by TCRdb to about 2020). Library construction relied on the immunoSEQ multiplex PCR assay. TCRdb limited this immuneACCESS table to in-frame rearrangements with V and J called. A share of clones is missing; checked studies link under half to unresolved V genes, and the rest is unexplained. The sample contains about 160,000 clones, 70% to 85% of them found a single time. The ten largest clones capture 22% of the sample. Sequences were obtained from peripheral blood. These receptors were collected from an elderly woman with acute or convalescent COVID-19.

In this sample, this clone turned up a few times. CDR3 protein: CASSLGSAEETQYF. CDR3 bases: TGCGCCAGCAGCTTGGGGTCGGCGGAAGAGACCCAGTACTTC. The rearrangement uses TRBV5-1 and TRBJ2-5, with D unresolved. With 0 bases removed from V and 3 bases from J, the gap between germline ends came to 9 bases. Germline CDR1 is SGHRS and CDR2 is YFSETQ. This CDR3 contains 14 residues.

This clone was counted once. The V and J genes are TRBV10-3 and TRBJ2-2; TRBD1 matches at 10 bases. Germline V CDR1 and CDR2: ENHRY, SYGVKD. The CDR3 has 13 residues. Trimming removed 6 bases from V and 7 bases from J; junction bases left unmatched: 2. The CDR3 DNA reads TGTGCCATCAGCGGACAGGGGGTCGGGGAGCTGTTTTTT. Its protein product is CAISGQGVGELFF.

Here the CDR3 reads CASSIRGQTNEKLFF. For the CDR3, the DNA is TGTGCCAGTAGTATCAGGGGGCAAACTAATGAAAAACTGTTTTTT. The chain joins TRBV19 to TRBJ1-4; 8 nucleotides match TRBD1. V lost 3 bases to trimming and J lost 1 base; unmatched junction nucleotides: 1. The CDR3 consists of 15 residues. CDR1 is LNHDA and CDR2 is SQIVND in the germline V gene (reference sequence).

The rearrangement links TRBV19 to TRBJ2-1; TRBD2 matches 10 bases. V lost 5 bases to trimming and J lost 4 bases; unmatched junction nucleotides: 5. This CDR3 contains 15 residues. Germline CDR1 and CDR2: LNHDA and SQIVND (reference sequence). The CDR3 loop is CASSPPSGSYNEQFF. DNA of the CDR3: TGTGCCAGTAGTCCCCCTAGCGGGAGTTACAATGAGCAGTTCTTC.

DNA of the CDR3: TGTGCCAGCAGCCAAGACCTCAGGGGGCGGAACACCGGGGAGCTGTTTTTT. Residues: CASSQDLRGRNTGELFF. The J gene is TRBJ2-2, the V gene TRBV3-1 (or the pseudogene TRBV3-2), with 8 bases fitting TRBD1. CDR1 and CDR2 (germline): LGHDT, YNNKEL (reference sequence). V lost 0 bases to trimming and J lost 1 base; unmatched junction nucleotides: 4. There are 17 residues in the CDR3.

The CDR3 region has the DNA TGTGCCAGCAGCTTAAACAGGGTCGGGACTGAAGCTTTCTTT. Translating gives CASSLNRVGTEAFF. J is TRBJ1-1 and V is TRBV11-2; TRBD1 might be the D (6 bases). CDR1 and CDR2 from the germline V gene are SGHAT and FQNNGV. V lost 2 bases and J lost 5, with 12 bases in between. The CDR3 length is 14 residues.

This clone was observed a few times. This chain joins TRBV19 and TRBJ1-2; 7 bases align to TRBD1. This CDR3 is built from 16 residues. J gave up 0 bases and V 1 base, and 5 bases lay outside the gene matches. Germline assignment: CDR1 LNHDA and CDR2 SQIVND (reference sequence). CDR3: CASSIGTGYTNYGYTF. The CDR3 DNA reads TGTGCCAGTAGTATAGGGACAGGCTATACTAACTATGGCTACACCTTC.

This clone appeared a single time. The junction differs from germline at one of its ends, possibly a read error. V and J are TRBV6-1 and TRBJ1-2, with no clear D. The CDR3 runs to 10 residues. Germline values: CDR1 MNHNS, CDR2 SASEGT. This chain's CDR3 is CASSEGSPDF. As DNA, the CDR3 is TGTGCCAGCAGTGAAGGTTCCCCAGACTTC.

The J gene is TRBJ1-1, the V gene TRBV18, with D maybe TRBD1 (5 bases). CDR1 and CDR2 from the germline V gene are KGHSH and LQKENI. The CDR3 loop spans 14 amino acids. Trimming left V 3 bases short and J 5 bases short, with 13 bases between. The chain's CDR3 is CASSPSVRQTEAFF. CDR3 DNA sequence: TGTGCCAGCTCACCCTCCGTTAGACAGACTGAAGCTTTCTTT.

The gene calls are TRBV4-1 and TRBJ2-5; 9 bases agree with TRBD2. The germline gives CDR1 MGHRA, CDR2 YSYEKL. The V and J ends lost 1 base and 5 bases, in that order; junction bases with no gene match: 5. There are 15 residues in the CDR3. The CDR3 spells CASSQGLAGLETQYF. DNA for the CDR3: TGCGCCAGCAGCCAAGGTCTAGCGGGACTGGAGACCCAGTACTTC.

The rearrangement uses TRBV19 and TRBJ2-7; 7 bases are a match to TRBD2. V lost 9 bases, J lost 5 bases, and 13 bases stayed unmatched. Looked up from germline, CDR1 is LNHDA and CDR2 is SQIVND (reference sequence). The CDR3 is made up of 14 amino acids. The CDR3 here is CARTILAWRDEQYF. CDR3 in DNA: TGTGCCAGAACTATACTAGCGTGGAGGGACGAGCAGTACTTC.

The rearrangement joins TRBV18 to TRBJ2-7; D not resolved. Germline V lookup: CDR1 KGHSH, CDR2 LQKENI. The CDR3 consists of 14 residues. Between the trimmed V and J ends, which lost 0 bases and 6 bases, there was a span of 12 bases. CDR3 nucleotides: TGTGCCAGCTCACCACCGCAGGTCCCTCTCGAGCAGTACTTC. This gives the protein CASSPPQVPLEQYF.

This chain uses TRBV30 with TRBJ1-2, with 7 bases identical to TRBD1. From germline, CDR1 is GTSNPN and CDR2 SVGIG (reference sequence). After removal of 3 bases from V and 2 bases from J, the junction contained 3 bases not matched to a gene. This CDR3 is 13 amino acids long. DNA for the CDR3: TGTGCCTGGAGCTTACAGGGGAACTATGGCTACACCTTC. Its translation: CAWSLQGNYGYTF.

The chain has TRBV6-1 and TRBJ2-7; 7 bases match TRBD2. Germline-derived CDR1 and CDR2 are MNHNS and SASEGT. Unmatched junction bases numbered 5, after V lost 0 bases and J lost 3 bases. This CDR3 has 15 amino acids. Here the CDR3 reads CASSEAGTTGYEQYF. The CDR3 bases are TGTGCCAGCAGTGAAGCTGGGACTACGGGCTACGAGCAGTACTTC.

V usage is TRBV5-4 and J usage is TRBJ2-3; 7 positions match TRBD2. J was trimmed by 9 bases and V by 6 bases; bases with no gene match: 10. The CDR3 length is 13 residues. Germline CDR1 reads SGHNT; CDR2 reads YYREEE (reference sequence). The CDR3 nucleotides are TGTGCCAGCACCCCTGGGGGGGGGACGACGCAGTATTTT. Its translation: CASTPGGGTTQYF.

CDR3 in DNA: TGTGCCAGAAGACCCGGACAGTCCACCGGGGAGCTGTTTTTT. Translated, it gives CARRPGQSTGELFF. This rearrangement joins TRBV5-3 to TRBJ2-2; D perhaps matches TRBD1 (6 bases). TRBV5-3 is sorted into the ORF group, with uncertain function. This CDR3 is built from 14 residues. V was pared by 5 bases and J by 4 bases, with 12 bases between.

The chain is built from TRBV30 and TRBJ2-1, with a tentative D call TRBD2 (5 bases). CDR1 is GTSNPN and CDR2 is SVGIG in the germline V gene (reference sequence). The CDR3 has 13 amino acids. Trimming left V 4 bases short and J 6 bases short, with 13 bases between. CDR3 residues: CAWTASRVNEQFF. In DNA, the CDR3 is TGTGCCTGGACTGCTAGCCGCGTCAATGAGCAGTTCTTC.

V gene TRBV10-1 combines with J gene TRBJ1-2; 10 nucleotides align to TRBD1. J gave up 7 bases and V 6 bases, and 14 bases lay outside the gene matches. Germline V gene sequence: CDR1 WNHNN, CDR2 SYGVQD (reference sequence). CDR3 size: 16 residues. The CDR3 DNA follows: TGCGCCAGCAGAGCCGGGACAGGGGCGTCCTTAGGTGGCTACACCTTC. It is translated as CASRAGTGASLGGYTF.

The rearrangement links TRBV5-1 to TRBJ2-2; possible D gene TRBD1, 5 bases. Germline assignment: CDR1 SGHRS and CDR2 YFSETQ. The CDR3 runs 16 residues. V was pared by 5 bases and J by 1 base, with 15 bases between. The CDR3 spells CASRPWAGKNTGELFF. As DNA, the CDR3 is TGCGCCAGCAGACCGTGGGCAGGGAAGAACACCGGGGAGCTGTTTTTT.

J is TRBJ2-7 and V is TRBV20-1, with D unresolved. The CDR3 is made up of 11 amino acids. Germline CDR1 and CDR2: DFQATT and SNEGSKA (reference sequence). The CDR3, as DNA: TGCAAGGCGCAGGACTCCTACGAGCAGTACTTC. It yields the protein CKAQDSYEQYF.

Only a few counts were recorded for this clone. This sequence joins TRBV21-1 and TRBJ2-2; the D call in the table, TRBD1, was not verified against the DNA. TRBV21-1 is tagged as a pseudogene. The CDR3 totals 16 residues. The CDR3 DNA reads TGTGCCAGCAGTACTTCTAGGGGGAGTCATACCGGGGAGCTGTTTTTT. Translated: CASSTSRGSHTGELFF.

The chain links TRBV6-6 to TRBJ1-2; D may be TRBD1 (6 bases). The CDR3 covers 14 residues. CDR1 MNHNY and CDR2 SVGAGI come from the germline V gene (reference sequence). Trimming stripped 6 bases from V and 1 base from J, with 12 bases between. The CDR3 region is CASSLLDSNYGYTF. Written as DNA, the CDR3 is TGTGCCAGCAGCCTACTGGACAGTAACTATGGCTACACCTTC.

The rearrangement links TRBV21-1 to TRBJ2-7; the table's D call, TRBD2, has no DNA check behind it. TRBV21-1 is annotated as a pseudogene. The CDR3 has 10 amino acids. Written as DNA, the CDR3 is TGTGCCAGCAGCCCTCCGGAGCAGTACTTC. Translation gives CASSPPEQYF.